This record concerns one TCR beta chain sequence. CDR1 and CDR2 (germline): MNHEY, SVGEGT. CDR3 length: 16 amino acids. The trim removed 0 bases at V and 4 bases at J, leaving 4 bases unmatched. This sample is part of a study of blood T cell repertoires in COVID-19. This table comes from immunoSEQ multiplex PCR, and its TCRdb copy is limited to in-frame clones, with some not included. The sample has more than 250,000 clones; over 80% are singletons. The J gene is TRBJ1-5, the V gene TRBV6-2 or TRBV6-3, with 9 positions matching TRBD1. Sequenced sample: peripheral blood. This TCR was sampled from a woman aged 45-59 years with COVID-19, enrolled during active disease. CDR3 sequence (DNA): TGTGCCAGCAGTTACTCCGGGACAGGGAATAATCAGCCCCAGCATTTT. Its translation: CASSYSGTGNNQPQHF.